Many counts were recorded for the clone carrying this T cell receptor (beta chain). The data originate from a study of T cell repertoires in cytomegalovirus infection. TCRdb re-called the reads with MiXCR, one entry per CDR3 protein. The data hold approximately 500,000 distinct CDR3 sequences, with roughly 12% observed a single time. The CDR3 loop spans 14 amino acids. Germline V gene lookup returns CDR1 SGHAT and CDR2 FQNNGV. V was trimmed by 5 bases and J by 3 bases, leaving 11 bases between them. The chain has TRBV11-2 and TRBJ2-1, with D perhaps TRBD1 or TRBD2 (6 bases each). Sequencing was carried out using PBMCs. This sequence originates from a human donor in good health (CMV status not recorded). Some clones in this sample may be carry-over from other donors' samples. In DNA form, the CDR3 reads TGTGCCAGCAGCCCGCGGGACATCTACAATGAGCAGTTCTTC. Translation: CASSPRDIYNEQFF. Variable domain in full (rest from reference TRBV11-2 and TRBJ2-1): EAGVAQSPRYKIIEKRQSVAFWCNPISGHATLYWYQQILGQGPKLLIQFQNNGVVDDSQLPKDRFSAERLKGVDSTLKIQPAKLEDSAVYLCASSPRDIYNEQFFGPGTRLTVL.